This is a list of T cell receptor beta chains from one sample in a study of blood T cell repertoires in COVID-19. Produced via immunoSEQ multiplex PCR; TCRdb's table is partial and in-frame only. The repertoire holds 75,000 to 95,000 clones, with 80% to 85% as singletons. The sequenced sample was peripheral blood. These receptors were collected from a man aged 60-69 years with acute or convalescent COVID-19. The CDR3 runs from the conserved cysteine through the conserved F or W. The D gene is left open where the match is weak. Rows give clone size only sometimes, using once, few, many, or a class for an expanded clone.

TRBJ2-7 - TRBV19 TRBD1 CASSPGTGSYEQYF TGTGCCAGTAGTCCCGGGACAGGGTCCTACGAGCAGTACTTC
TRBJ2-6 few TRBV3-1/TRBV3-2 TRBD2 CASSQPLLAGGVDGANVLTF TGTGCCAGCAGCCAACCACTACTAGCGGGGGGAGTTGATGGGGCCAACGTCCTGACTTTC
TRBJ1-3 - TRBV12-3/TRBV12-4 - CASSLAADIYF TGTGCCAGCAGTTTAGCGGCAGACATATATTTT
TRBJ2-1 - TRBV27 - CASSSRTGDYNEQFF TGTGCCAGCAGTTCCCGAACGGGGGATTACAATGAGCAGTTCTTC
TRBJ1-2 - TRBV25-1 - CASSESRTALVYGYTF TGTGCCAGCAGTGAATCCAGGACAGCCCTAGTCTATGGCTACACCTTC
TRBJ2-3 - TRBV19 - CASSIQGRTGDTQYF TGTGCCAGTAGTATTCAGGGCCGAACAGGAGATACGCAGTATTTT
TRBJ1-5 - TRBV30 - CAWSPSGSQPQHF TGTGCCTGGAGTCCATCGGGATCTCAGCCCCAGCATTTT
TRBJ2-1 - TRBV7-2 - CASSPSPGGFGIEQFF TGTGCCAGCAGCCCGTCCCCGGGCGGGTTTGGCATAGAGCAGTTCTTC
TRBJ1-2 - TRBV5-5 TRBD1 CASSQTGAYGYTF TGTGCCAGCAGCCAAACAGGGGCCTATGGCTACACCTTC
TRBJ1-5 few TRBV4-3 - CASSQDRVSNQPQHF TGCGCCAGCAGCCAAGATCGGGTTAGCAATCAGCCCCAGCATTTT
TRBJ1-2 - TRBV6-5 - CASRDSLGGYTF TGTGCCAGCAGAGACAGCCTCGGAGGCTACACCTTC
TRBJ2-1 - TRBV6-5 TRBD1 CASSRDRNYNEQFF TGTGCCAGCAGTCGGGACAGGAATTACAATGAGCAGTTCTTC
TRBJ1-1 - TRBV30 - CAWSPPVGQFYMNTEAFF TGTGCCTGGAGTCCCCCGGTCGGACAGTTCTACATGAACACTGAAGCTTTCTTT
TRBJ2-6 - TRBV5-6 - CASSLGSSGANVLTF TGTGCCAGCAGCTTGGGGAGCTCTGGGGCCAACGTCCTGACTTTC
TRBJ2-6 - TRBV3-1/TRBV3-2 - CASSQGRAGANVLTF TGTGCCAGCAGCCAAGGGAGGGCTGGGGCCAACGTCCTGACTTTC
TRBJ2-5 few TRBV14 TRBD1 CASSQLTGGPETQYF TGTGCCAGCAGCCAGCTGACAGGGGGACCTGAGACCCAGTACTTC
TRBJ1-1 - TRBV27 TRBD1 CASSSRTGTEAFF TGTGCCAGCAGTTCCCGGACAGGGACTGAAGCTTTCTTT
TRBJ1-4 few TRBV7-3 TRBD1 CASSPSKDRAGEKLFF TGTGCCAGCAGCCCCTCAAAGGACAGGGCCGGAGAAAAACTGTTTTTT
TRBJ2-7 - TRBV27 TRBD1 CASSRGKQNYEQYF TGTGCCAGCAGCAGGGGGAAGCAGAACTACGAGCAGTACTTC
TRBJ1-2 - TRBV27 TRBD1 CASSLRTGALYGYTF TGTGCCAGCAGTCTTCGGACAGGCGCCCTCTATGGCTACACCTTC
TRBJ1-5 - TRBV19 TRBD1 CASRYMGTGDQPQHF TGTGCCAGTAGATATATGGGGACAGGGGATCAGCCCCAGCATTTT
TRBJ1-3 - TRBV29-1 - CSVDRAGDGNTIYF TGCAGCGTTGATAGGGCAGGGGACGGAAACACCATATATTTT